This TCR beta chain was observed in a study of cytomegalovirus exposure and HLA in healthy donors. Broader study findings: Judged likely to be a sequencing artifact was a cluster of highly shared sequence variants.

Note on this clone: As yet, its antigen is unknown.

V lost 2 bases to trimming and J lost 3 bases; unmatched junction nucleotides: 6. Germline V CDR1 and CDR2: LGHNA, YNFKEQ. The CDR3 sequence is 18 residues long. The PCR contained 60 Vbeta and 13 Jbeta primers. Here immunoSEQ multiplex PCR was the method, and the copy in TCRdb shows in-frame clones only, minus some. The sample has 210,000 or so clones; around 84% are singletons. This TCR derives from a girl aged 2 to 9 in good health and CMV-seronegative. Sequencing was performed on PBMCs. The chain uses TRBV4-2 and TRBJ2-3; 15 nucleotides line up with TRBD2. DNA of the CDR3: TGTGCCAGCAGCCAACCCGGGACTAGCGGGAGGAGGACAGATACGCAGTATTTT. Translation gives CASSQPGTSGRRTDTQYF.